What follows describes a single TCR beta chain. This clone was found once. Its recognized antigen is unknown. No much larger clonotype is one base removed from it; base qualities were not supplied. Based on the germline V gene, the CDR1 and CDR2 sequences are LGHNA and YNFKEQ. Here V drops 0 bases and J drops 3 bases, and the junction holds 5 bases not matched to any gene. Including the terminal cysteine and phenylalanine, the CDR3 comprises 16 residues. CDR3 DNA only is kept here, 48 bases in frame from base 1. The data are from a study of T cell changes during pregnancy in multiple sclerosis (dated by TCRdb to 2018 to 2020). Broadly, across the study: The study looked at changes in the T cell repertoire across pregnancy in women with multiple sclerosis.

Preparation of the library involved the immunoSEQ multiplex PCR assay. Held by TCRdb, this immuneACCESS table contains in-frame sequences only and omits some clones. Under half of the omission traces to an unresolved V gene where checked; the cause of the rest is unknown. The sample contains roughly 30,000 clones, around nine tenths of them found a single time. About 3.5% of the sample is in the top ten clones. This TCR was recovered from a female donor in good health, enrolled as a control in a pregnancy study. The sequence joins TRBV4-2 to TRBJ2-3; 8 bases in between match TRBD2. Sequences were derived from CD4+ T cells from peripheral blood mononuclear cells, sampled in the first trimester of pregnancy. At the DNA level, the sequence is TGTGCCAGCAGCCAAGAAACGGTAGCGGGGACAGATACGCAGTATTTT. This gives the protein CASSQETVAGTDTQYF.